In this sample, the clone carrying this T cell receptor beta chain turned up a few times. What it recognizes is unknown. This CDR3 spans 16 amino acids. Trimming removed 2 bases at V and 0 bases at J, with 11 bases between. Germline CDR1 LNHNV, CDR2 YYDKDF (reference sequence). The sample belongs to a study of response to subunit inactivated influenza vaccine. General study findings and limits: With each seasonal influenza vaccination, the authors suggested, few new T cells are recruited.

Using its own MiXCR run on the RT-PCR reads, TCRdb lists one record per CDR3 protein. The sample holds about 700,000 distinct CDR3 sequences; 14% are singletons and the top ten take 7.5% to 8%. The TCR comes from a man over 45 who received an inactivated influenza vaccine. This specimen was PBMCs from blood, taken roughly 2 weeks before vaccination. The V call is TRBV15, the J call TRBJ1-3; D call uncertain. For the CDR3, the DNA is TGTGCCACCAGCAGATCGCACGGAATCTCTGGAAACACCATATATTTT. Translation: CATSRSHGISGNTIYF.